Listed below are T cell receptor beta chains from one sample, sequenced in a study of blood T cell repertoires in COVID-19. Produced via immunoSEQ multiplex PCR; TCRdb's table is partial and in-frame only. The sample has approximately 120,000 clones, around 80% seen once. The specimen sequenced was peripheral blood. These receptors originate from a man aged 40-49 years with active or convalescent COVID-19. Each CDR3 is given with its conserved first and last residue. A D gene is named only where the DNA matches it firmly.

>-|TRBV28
CASSLPGSPKTQYF
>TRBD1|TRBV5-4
CASSLGQGPYEQYF
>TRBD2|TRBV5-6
CASSSPGLGEETQYF
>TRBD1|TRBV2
CASTPRDRPHEAFF
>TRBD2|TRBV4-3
CASSQTSGGAWETQYF
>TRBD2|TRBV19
CASSINGGSFTDTQYF
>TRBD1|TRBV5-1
CASSLGDRHLDGYTF
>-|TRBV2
CASSFTGARQETQYF
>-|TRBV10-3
CAISGQGGGLYNEQFF
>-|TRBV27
CASRPLGGVKTDTQYF
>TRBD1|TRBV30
CAWSSGQGGGNYGYTF
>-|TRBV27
CASSPHTEAGYYGYTF
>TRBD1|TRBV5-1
CASSITTGGSYNSPLHF
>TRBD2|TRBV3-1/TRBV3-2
CASSQAGLAAETQYF
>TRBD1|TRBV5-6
CASSSLLRQGAYNEQFF
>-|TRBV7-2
CASSSGRLGREEKLFF
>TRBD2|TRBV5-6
CASSLRAGGLYNEQFF
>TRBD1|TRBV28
CASSSGTVSPLHF
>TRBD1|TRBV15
CATSEDRGSNQPQHF
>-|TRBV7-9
CASSLVDGGNEKLFF
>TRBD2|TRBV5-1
CASSGGLASSYNEQFF
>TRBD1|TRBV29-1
CSVSGTGARTEAFF
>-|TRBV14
CASSTRLGLNNSPLHF
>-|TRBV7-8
CASSLARIDYEQYF
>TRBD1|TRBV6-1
CASSEGTGGWDEQFF
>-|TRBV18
CASSRNSGVVNEKLFF
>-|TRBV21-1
CASSKEWGRGSTDTQYF
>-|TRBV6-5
CASSSTGDQPQHF
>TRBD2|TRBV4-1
CASSPTERGGYEQYF
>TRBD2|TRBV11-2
CASSPSGRATGELFF
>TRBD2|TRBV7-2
CASSLGASGDSYEQYF
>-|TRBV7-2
CASSLDPIVTYEQYF
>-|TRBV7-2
CASSATGPDTQYF
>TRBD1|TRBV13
CASSSGQGTNEQFF